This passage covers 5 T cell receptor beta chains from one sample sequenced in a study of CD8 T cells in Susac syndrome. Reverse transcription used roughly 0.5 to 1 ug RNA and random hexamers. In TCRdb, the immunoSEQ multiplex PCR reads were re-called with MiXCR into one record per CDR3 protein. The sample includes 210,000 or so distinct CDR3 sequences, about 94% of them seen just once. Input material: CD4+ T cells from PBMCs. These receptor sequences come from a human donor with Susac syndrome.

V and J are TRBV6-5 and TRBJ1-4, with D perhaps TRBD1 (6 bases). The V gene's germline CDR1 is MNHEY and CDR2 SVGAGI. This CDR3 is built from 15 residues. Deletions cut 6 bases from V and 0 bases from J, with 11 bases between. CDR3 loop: CASSQGWSTNEKLFF. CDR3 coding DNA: TGTGCCAGCAGCCAGGGGTGGTCAACTAATGAAAAACTGTTTTTT.

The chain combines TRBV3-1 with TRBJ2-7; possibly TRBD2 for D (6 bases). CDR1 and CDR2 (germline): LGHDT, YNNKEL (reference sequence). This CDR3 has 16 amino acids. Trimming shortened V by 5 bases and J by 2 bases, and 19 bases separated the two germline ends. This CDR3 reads CASSGRTGTDTYEQYF. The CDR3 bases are TGTGCCAGCAGCGGTAGAACCGGGACTGACACCTACGAGCAGTACTTC.

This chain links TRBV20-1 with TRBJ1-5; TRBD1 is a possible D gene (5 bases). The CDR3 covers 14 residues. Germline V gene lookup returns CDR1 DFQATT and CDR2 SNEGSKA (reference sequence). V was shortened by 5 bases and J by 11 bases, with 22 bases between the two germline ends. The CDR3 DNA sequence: TGCAGTGCTCGTACGGGGGGGAACACCCCAGCCCAGCATTTT. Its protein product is CSARTGGNTPAQHF.

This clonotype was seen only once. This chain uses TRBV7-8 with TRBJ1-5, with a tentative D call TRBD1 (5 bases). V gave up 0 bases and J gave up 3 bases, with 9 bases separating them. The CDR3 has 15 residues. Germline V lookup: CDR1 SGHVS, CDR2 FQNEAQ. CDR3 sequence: CASSLARGPNQPQHF. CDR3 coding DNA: TGTGCCAGCAGCTTAGCGAGGGGCCCCAATCAGCCCCAGCATTTT.

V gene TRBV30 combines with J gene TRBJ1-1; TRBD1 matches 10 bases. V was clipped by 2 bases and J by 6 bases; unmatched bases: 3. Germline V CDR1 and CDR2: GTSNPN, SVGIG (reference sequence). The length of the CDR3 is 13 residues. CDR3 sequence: CAWSRGQGSEAFF. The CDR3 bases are TGTGCCTGGAGTCGGGGACAGGGGTCTGAAGCTTTCTTT.